Described below is a single T cell receptor beta chain sequence and its context. The sample is drawn from a study of T cell changes during pregnancy in multiple sclerosis. Libraries were prepared by immunoSEQ multiplex PCR; TCRdb keeps only in-frame clonotypes and omits some of them. This sample has about 39,000 clones, with 90% to 95% found just once. The sequences come from CD4+ T cells from peripheral blood mononuclear cells, collected after pregnancy. The receptor was derived from a female donor with multiple sclerosis, enrolled in a pregnancy study.

The CDR3 is CASSLANRGTAGANVLTF. CDR3 in DNA: TGCGCCAGCAGCTTGGCCAATAGAGGGACAGCTGGGGCCAACGTCCTGACTTTC. J is TRBJ2-6 and V is TRBV5-1, with TRBD1 identical over 7 bases. The CDR3 is made up of 18 amino acids. V shed 0 bases and J 2 bases; nucleotides not matched to a gene: 8. The germline V gene has CDR1 SGHRS and CDR2 YFSETQ.